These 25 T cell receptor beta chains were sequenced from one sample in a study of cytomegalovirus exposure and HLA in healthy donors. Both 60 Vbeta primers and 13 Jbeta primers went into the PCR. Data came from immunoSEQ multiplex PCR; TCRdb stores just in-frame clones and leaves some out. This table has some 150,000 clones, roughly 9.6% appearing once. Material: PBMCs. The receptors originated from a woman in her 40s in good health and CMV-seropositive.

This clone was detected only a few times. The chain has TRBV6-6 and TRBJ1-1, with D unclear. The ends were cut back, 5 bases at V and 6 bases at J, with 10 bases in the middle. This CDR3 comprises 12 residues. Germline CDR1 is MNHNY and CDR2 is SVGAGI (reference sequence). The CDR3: CASSPSGAEAFF. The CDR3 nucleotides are TGTGCCAGCAGTCCGAGCGGAGCTGAAGCTTTCTTT.

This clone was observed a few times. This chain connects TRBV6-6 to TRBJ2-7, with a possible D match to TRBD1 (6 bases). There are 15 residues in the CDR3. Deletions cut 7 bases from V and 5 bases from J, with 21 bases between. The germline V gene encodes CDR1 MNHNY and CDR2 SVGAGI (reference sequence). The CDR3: CASTEAGDGSNEQYF. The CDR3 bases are TGTGCCAGCACAGAAGCAGGGGACGGTAGCAACGAGCAGTACTTC.

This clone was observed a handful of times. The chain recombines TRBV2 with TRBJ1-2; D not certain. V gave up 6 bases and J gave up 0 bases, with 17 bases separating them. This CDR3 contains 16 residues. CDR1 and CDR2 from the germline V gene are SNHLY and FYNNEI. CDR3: CASRPAGGLTNYGYTF. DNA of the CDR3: TGTGCCAGCAGACCGGCGGGCGGGCTAACTAACTATGGCTACACCTTC.

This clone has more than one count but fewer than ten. The chain's CDR3 is CASRPGGAHYEQYF. DNA of the CDR3: TGCGCCAGCAGACCCGGGGGGGCCCACTACGAGCAGTACTTC. This sequence joins TRBV10-2 and TRBJ2-7; 8 bases match TRBD2. Trimming took 6 bases from V and 3 from J; bases not matched to a gene: 7. CDR1 is WSHSY and CDR2 is SAAADI in the germline V gene. The CDR3 consists of 14 residues.

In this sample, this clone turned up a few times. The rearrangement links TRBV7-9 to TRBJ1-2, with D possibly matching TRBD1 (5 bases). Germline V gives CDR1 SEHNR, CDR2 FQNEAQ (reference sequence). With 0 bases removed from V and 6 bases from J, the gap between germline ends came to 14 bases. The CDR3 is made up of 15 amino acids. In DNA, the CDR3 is TGTGCCAGCAGCTTAGCACGGGCAGGGTCGAATGGCTACACCTTC. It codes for CASSLARAGSNGYTF.

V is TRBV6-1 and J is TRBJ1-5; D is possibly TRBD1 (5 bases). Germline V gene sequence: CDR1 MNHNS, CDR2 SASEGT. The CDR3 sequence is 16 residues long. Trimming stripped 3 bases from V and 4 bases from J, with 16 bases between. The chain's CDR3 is CASSDLGAVRNQPQHF. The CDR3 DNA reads TGTGCCAGCAGTGACCTTGGGGCCGTGAGGAATCAGCCCCAGCATTTT.

The CDR3 coding sequence is TGCGCCAGCAGCCAAGATGCAGGGTTGGAGACCCAGTACTTC. Translated, it gives CASSQDAGLETQYF. The V call is TRBV4-3, the J call TRBJ2-5; D possibly corresponds to TRBD1 (5 bases). The CDR3 extends over 14 amino acids. Germline CDR1 is LGHNA and CDR2 is YSLEER. V was shortened by 0 bases and J by 5 bases, with 10 bases between the two germline ends.

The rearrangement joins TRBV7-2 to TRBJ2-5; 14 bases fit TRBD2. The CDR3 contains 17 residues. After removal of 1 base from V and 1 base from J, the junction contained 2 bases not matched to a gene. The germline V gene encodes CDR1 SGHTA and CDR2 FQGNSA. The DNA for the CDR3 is TGTGCCAGCAGCTTAGGGACTAGCGGGGGGTCCCAAGAGACCCAGTACTTC. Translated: CASSLGTSGGSQETQYF.

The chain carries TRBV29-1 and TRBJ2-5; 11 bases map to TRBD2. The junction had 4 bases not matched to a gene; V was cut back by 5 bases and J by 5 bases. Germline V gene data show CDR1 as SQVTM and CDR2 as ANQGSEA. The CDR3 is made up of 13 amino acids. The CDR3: CSVLTSGGETQYF. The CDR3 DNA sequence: TGCAGCGTTTTAACTAGCGGGGGTGAGACCCAGTACTTC.

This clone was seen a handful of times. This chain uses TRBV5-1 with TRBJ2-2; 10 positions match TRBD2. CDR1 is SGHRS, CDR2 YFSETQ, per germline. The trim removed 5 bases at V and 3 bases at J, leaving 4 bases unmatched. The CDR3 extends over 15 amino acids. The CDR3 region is CASSRTSGDTGELFF. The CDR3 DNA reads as TGCGCCAGCAGTCGGACTAGCGGAGACACCGGGGAGCTGTTTTTT.

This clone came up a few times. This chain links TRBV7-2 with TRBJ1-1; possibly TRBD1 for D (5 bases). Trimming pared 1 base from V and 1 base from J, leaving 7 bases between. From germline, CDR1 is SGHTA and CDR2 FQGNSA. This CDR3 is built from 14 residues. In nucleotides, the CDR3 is TGTGCCAGCAGCTTAGGCGGGGGGAACACTGAAGCTTTCTTT. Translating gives CASSLGGGNTEAFF.

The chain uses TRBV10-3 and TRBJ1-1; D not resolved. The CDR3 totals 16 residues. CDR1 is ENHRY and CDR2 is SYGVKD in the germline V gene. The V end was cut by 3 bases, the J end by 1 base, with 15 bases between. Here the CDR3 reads CAISESSLTANTEAFF. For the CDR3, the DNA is TGTGCCATCAGTGAATCCTCCCTAACAGCGAACACTGAAGCTTTCTTT.

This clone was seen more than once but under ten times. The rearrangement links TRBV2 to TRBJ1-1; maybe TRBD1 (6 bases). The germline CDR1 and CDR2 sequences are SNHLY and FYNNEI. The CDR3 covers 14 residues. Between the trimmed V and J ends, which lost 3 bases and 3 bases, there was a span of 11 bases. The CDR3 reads CASSEGGAYTEAFF. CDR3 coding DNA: TGTGCCAGCAGTGAGGGGGGGGCCTACACTGAAGCTTTCTTT.

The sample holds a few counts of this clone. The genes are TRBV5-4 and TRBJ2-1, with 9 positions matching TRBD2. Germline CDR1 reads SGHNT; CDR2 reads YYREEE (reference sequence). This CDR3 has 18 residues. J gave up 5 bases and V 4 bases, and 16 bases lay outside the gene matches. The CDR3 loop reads CASSLPRGSGGYDNEQFF. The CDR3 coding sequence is TGTGCCAGCAGCCTACCCCGGGGTAGCGGGGGCTACGACAATGAGCAGTTCTTC. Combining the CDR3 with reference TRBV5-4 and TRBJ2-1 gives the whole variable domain ETGVTQSPTHLIKTRGQQVTLRCSSQSGHNTVSWYQQALGQGPQFIFQYYREEENGRGNFPPRFSGLQFPNYSSELNVNALELDDSALYLCASSLPRGSGGYDNEQFFGPGTRLTVL.

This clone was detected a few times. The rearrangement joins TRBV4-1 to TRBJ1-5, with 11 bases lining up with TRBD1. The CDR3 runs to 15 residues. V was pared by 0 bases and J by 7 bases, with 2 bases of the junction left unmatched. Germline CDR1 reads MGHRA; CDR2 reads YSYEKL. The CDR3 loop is CASSQEGQGEQPQHF. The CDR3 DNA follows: TGCGCCAGCAGCCAAGAGGGACAGGGGGAACAGCCCCAGCATTTT.

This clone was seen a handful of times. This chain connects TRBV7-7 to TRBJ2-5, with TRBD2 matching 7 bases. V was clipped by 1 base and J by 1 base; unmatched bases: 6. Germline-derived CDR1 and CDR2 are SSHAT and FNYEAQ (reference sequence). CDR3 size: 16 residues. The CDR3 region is CASSLGSGPLQETQYF. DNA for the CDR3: TGTGCCAGCAGCTTAGGTAGCGGGCCGCTCCAAGAGACCCAGTACTTC.

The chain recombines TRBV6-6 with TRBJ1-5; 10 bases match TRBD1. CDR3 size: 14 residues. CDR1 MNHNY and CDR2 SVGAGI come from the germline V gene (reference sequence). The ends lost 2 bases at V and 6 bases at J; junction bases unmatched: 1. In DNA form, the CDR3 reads TGTGCCAGCAGTTACGGACAGGGGGGTCAGCCCCAGCATTTT. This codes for CASSYGQGGQPQHF.

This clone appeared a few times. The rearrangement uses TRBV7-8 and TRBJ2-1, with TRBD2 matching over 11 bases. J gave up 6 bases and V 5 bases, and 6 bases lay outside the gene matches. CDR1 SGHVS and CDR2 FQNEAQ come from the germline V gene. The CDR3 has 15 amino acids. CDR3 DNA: TGTGCCAGCAGCACTCGACTAGCGGGACCCAATGAGCAGTTCTTC. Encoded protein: CASSTRLAGPNEQFF.

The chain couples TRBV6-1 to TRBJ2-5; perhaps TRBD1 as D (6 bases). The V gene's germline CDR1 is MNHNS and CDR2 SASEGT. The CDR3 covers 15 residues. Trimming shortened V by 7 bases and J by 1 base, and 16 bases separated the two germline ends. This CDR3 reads CASKQDRRFQETQYF. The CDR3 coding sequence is TGTGCCAGCAAGCAGGACAGAAGGTTCCAAGAGACCCAGTACTTC.

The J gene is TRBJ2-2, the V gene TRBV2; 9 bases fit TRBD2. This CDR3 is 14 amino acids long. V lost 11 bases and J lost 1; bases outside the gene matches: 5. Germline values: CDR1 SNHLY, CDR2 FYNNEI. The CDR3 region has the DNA TGTGCCTGCGAGCGGGGGGAGAACACCGGGGAGCTGTTTTTT. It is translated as CACERGENTGELFF.

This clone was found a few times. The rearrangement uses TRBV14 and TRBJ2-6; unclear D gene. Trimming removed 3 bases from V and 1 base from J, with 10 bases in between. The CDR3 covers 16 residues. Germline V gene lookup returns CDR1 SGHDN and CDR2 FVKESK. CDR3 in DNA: TGTGCCAGCAGCCAGTATCGGGTATCTGGGGCCAACGTCCTGACTTTC. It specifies CASSQYRVSGANVLTF.

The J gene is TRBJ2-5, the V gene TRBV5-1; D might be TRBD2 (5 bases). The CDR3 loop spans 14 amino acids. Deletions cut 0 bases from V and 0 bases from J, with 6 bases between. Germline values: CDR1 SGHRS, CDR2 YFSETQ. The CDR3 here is CASSLAGYQETQYF. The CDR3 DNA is TGCGCCAGCAGCTTGGCGGGGTACCAAGAGACCCAGTACTTC.

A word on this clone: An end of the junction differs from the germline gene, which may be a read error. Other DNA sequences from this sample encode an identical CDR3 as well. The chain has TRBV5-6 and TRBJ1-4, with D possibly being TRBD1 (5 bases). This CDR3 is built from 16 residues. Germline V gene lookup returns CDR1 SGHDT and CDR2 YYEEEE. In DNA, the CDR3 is TGTGCCAGCAGCTTGAGTGGGGTGACAGAGAATGAAAAACTGTTTTTC. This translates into CASSLSGVTENEKLFF.

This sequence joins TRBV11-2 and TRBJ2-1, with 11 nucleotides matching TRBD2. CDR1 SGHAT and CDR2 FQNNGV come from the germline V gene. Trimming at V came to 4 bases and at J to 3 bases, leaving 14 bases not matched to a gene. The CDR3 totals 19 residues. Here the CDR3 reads CASSSLGGSGGAGYNEQFF. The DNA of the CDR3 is TGTGCCAGCAGCTCCTTAGGTGGTAGCGGGGGGGCAGGCTACAATGAGCAGTTCTTC.

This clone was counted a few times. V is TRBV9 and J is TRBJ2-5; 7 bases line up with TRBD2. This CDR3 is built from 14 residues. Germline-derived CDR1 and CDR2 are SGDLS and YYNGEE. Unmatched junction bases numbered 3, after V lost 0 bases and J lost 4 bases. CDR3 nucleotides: TGTGCCAGCAGCGTAGATACTAGCGCAGAGACCCAGTACTTC. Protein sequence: CASSVDTSAETQYF.